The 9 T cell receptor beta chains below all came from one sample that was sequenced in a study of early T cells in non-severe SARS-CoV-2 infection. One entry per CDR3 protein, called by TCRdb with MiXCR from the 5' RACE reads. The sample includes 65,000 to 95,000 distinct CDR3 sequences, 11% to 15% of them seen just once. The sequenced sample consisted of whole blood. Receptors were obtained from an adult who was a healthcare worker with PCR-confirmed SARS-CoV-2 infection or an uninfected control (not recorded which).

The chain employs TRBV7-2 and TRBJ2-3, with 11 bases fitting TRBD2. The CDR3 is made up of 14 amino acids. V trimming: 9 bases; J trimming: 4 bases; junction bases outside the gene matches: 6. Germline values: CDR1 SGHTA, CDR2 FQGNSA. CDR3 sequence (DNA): TGTGCCAGTAATCTAGCGGGGGGAGCAGATACGCAGTATTTT. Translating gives CASNLAGGADTQYF.

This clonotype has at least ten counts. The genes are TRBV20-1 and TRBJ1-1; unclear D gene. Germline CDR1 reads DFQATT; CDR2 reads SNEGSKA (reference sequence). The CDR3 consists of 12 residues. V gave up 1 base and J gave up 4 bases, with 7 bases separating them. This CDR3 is CSARVGSTEAFF. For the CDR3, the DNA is TGCAGTGCTAGAGTCGGATCCACTGAAGCTTTCTTT.

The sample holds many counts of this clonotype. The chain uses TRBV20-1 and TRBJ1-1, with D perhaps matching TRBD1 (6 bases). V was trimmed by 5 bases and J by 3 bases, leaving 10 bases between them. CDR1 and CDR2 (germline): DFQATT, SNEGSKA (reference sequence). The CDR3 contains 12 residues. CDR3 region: CSAQRGDTEAFF. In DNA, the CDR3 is TGCAGTGCTCAGAGGGGGGACACTGAAGCTTTCTTT.

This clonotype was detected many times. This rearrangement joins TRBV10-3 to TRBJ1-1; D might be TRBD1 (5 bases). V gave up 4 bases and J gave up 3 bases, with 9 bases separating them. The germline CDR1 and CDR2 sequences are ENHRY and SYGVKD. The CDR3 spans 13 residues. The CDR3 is CAISVREYTEAFF. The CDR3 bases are TGTGCCATCAGTGTCAGGGAGTACACTGAAGCTTTCTTT.

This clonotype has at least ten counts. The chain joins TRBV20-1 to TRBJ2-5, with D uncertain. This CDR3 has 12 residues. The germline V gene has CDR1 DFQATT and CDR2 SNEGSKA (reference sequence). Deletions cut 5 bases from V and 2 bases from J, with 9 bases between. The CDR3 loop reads CSASEAQETQYF. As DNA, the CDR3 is TGCAGTGCTTCAGAGGCTCAAGAGACCCAGTACTTC.

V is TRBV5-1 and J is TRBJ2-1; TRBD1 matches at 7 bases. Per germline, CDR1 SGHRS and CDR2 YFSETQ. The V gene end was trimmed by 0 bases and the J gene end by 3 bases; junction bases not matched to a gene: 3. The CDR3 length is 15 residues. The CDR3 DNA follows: TGCGCCAGCAGCTTGGGGACAGGTAACTACAATGAGCAGTTCTTC. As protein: CASSLGTGNYNEQFF.

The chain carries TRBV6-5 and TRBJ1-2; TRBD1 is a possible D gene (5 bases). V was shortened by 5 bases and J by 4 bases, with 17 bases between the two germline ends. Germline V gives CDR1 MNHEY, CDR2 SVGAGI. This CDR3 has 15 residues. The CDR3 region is CASSRSGRGSYGYTF. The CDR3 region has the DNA TGTGCCAGCAGTCGCTCAGGGAGAGGGAGCTATGGCTACACCTTC.

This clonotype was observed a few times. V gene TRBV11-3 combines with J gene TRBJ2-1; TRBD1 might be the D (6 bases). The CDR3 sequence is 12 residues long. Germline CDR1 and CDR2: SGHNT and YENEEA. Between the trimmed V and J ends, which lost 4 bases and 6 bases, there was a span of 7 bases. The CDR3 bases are TGTGCCAGCAGCTCGGACAGCAATGAGCAGTTCTTC. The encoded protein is CASSSDSNEQFF.

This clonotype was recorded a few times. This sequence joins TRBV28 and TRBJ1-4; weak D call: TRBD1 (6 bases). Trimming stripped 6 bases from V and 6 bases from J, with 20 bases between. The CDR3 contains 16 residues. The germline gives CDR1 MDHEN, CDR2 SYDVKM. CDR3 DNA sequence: TGTGCCAGCAGCACCTCCGGGGGCACCCACTATGAAAAACTGTTTTTT. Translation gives CASSTSGGTHYEKLFF. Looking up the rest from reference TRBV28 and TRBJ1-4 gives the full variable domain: DVKVTQSSRYLVKRTGEKVFLECVQDMDHENMFWYRQDPGLGLRLIYFSYDVKMKEKGDIPEGYSVSREKKERFSLILESASTNQTSMYLCASSTSGGTHYEKLFFGSGTQLSVL.